This TCR beta chain derives from a study of Graves' ophthalmopathy and Graves' hyperthyroidism. V shed 4 bases, J shed 4 bases, and the junction held 1 base outside the gene matches. Germline V gene data show CDR1 as MGHDK and CDR2 as SYGVNS. The CDR3 runs 14 residues. Study findings and constraints: With about 71% sensitivity and approximately 72% specificity, the model predicted ophthalmopathy progression.

This clonotype has a handful of counts. The antigen remains unidentified. Researchers took RNA transcripts and amplified TCR beta CDR3 regions from them. An opening RT-PCR round employed HTBI primers and preceded a second-round multiplex PCR. One entry per CDR3 protein results from TCRdb running MiXCR on the multiplex PCR reads. The sample yields about 740,000 distinct CDR3 sequences, 35% to 50% seen once. Active ophthalmopathy (CAS at least 3, NOSPECS at least 4), lasting under 3 months. The V and J genes are TRBV25-1 and TRBJ1-4, with 9 bases matching TRBD1. This sequence originates from an adult man with Graves' ophthalmopathy. The sequencing sample was made of peripheral blood. Here the CDR3 DNA reads TGTGCCAGCAGTGGACAGGGGGGTAATGAAAAACTGTTTTTT. Translation: CASSGQGGNEKLFF.